This T cell receptor beta chain came from a study of PD-1 blockade in mismatch repair-deficient tumors. Across the whole study: Patients had approximately 11 mismatch repair-deficient cancer types, all previously treated and progressing. Whole-study findings and limits: Tumor-resident clones, often absent from pretreatment blood, expanded after pembrolizumab and then contracted.

As regards this clone: No antigen is known for it.

TCRdb keeps only in-frame clones here, not all; method: immunoSEQ multiplex PCR. The repertoire consists of around 25,000 clones, with approximately 84% occurring once and the leading ten covering 2.5% to 3%. This CDR3 region has 13 residues. Germline CDR1 SNHLY, CDR2 FYNNEI. Trimming took off 0 bases at V and 5 bases at J, with 8 bases between the two ends. The chain links TRBV2 to TRBJ2-7; no definite D call. The sample here was PBMCs, taken before pembrolizumab treatment. This sequence was found in an adult with mismatch repair-deficient cancer. This CDR3 is CASSEALQNEQYF. The CDR3, as DNA: TGTGCCAGCAGTGAAGCGCTTCAGAACGAGCAGTACTTC.